This T cell receptor (beta chain) was identified during a study of CD8+ T cells in alopecia areata. Noted treatment: oral pan-JAK inhibitor, 5-10 mg twice daily. Extraction and reverse transcription of RNA yielded cDNA as the sequencing template. Using immunoSEQ multiplex PCR, the repertoire was profiled, and TCRdb retains in-frame clones only, with some absent. The sample holds roughly 190,000 clones; approximately 60% are singletons and the top ten take less than 4%. CDR3 size: 16 residues. The ends lost 3 bases at V and 7 bases at J; junction bases unmatched: 9. Germline assignment: CDR1 GTSNPN and CDR2 SVGIG (reference sequence). Study-wide findings and caveats: It was lesional scalp, especially alopecia totalis/universalis, that showed higher clonality than normal scalp. Many expanded lesional clones persisted in scalp and blood during tofacitinib.

This clone has just one count. Its antigen is as yet unknown. The V gene is TRBV30, the J gene TRBJ2-2; TRBD2 agrees at 12 bases. The source was CD4+ T cells sorted from blood, collected at week 4, from a patient treated with tofacitinib. The receptor was derived from a human donor with alopecia areata. CDR3 in DNA: TGTGCCTGGAGCACTAGCGGGGGGCCACAGGTCGGGGAGCTGTTTTTT. It translates to CAWSTSGGPQVGELFF.